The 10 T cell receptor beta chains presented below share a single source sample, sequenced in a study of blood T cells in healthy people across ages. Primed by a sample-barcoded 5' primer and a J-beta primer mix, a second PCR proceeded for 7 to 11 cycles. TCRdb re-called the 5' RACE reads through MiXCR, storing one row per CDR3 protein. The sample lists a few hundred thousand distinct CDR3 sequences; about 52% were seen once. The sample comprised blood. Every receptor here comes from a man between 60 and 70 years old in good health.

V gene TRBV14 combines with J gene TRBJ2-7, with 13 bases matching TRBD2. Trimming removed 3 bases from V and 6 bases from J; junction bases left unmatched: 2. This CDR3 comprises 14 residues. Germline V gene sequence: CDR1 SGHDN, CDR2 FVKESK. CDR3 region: CASSQGLAGLEQYF. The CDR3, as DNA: TGTGCCAGCAGCCAGGGACTAGCGGGACTCGAGCAGTACTTC.

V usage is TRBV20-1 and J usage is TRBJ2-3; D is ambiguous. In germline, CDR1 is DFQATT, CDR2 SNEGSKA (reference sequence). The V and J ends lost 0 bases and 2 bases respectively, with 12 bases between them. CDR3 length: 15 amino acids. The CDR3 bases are TGCAGTGCTAGAGATCCGTCGCGGTCCACAGATACGCAGTATTTT. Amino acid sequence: CSARDPSRSTDTQYF.

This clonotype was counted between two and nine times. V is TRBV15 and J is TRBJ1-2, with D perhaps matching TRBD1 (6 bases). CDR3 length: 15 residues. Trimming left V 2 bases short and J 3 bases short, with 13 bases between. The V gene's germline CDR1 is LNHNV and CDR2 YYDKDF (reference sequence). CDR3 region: CATSRSQGRDYGYTF. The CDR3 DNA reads TGTGCCACCAGCAGATCACAGGGAAGGGACTATGGCTACACCTTC.

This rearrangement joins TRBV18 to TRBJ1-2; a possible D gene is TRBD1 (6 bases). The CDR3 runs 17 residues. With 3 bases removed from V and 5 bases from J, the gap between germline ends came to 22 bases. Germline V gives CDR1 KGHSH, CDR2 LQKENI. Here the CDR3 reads CASSPLKDSDRGYGYTF. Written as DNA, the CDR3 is TGTGCCAGCTCACCCCTAAAGGACAGCGATCGAGGATATGGCTACACCTTC.

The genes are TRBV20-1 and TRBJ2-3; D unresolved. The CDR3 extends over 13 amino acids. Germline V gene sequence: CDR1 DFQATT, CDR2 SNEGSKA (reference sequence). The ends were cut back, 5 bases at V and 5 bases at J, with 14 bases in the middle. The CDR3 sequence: CSARILTLDTQYF. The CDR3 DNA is TGCAGTGCTCGGATCTTGACCCTAGATACGCAGTATTTT.

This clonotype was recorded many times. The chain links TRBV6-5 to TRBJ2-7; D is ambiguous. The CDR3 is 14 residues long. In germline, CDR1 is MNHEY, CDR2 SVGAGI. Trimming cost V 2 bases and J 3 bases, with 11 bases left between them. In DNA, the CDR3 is TGTGCCAGCAGTTACGCCCGGTGGGGCTACGAGCAGTACTTC. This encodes CASSYARWGYEQYF.

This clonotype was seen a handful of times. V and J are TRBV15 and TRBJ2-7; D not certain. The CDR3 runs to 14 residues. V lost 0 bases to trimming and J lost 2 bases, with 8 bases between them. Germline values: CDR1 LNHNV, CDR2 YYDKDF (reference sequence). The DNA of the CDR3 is TGTGCCACCAGCAGAGAGGCCAGAACCTACGAGCAGTACTTC. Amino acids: CATSREARTYEQYF.

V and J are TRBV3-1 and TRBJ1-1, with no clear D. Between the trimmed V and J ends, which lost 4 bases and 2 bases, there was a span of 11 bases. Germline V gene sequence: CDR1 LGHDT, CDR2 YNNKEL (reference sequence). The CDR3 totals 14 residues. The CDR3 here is CASSPQVGNTEAFF. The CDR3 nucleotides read TGTGCCAGCAGCCCGCAGGTGGGAAACACTGAAGCTTTCTTT.

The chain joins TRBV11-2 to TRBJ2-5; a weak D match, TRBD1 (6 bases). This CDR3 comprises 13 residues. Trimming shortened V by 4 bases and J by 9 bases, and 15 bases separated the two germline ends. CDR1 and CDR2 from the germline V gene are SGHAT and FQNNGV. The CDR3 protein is CASSSERGLAQYF. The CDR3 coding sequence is TGTGCCAGCAGCTCGGAAAGGGGGTTGGCCCAGTACTTC. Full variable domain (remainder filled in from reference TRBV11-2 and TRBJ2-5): EAGVAQSPRYKIIEKRQSVAFWCNPISGHATLYWYQQILGQGPKLLIQFQNNGVVDDSQLPKDRFSAERLKGVDSTLKIQPAKLEDSAVYLCASSSERGLAQYFGPGTRLLVL.

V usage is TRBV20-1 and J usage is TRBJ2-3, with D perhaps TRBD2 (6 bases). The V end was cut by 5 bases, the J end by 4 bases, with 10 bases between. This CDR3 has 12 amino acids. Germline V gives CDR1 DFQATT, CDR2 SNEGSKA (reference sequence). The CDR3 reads CSASRGSDTQYF. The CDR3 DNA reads TGCAGTGCTTCCCGGGGGTCAGATACGCAGTATTTT.